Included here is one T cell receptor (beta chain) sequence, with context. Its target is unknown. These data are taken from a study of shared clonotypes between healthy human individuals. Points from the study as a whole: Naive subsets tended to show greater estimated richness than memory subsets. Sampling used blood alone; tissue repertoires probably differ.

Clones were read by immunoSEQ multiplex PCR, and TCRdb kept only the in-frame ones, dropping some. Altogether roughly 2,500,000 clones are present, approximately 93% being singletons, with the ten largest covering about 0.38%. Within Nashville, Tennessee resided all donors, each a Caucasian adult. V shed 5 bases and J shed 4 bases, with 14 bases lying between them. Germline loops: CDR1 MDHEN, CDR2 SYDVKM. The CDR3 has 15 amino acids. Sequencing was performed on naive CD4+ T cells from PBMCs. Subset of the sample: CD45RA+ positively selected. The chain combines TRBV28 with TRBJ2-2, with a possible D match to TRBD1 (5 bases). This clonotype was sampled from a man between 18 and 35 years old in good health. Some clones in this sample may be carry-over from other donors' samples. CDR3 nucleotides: TGTGCCAGCAGTCCACCTAGACAGTTCACCGGGGAGCTGTTTTTT. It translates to CASSPPRQFTGELFF.